A single sample is the source of the 7 T cell receptor beta chains below, sequenced in a study of blood T cells in healthy people across ages. A second PCR of roughly 7 to 11 cycles used a sample-barcoded 5' primer and a J-beta primer mix. One entry per CDR3 protein, called by TCRdb with MiXCR from the 5' RACE reads. The sample contains about 1,500,000 distinct CDR3 sequences, 28% of which appear only once. The material sequenced was blood. The receptors come from a young woman in good health.

This clonotype turned up a few times. The chain is built from TRBV29-1 and TRBJ1-1; possible D gene TRBD1, 6 bases. V lost 7 bases to trimming and J lost 0 bases, with 12 bases between them. The CDR3 runs 13 residues. Germline CDR1 SQVTM, CDR2 ANQGSEA. In nucleotides, the CDR3 is TGCAGCGCTGCACAGGGTTTGAACACTGAAGCTTTCTTT. Protein: CSAAQGLNTEAFF. The variable domain in full, completed from reference TRBV29-1 and TRBJ1-1, reads SAVISQKPSRDICQRGTSLTIQCQVDSQVTMMFWYRQQPGQSLTLIATANQGSEATYESGFVIDKFPISRPNLTFSTLTVSNMSPEDSSIYLCSAAQGLNTEAFFGQGTRLTVV.

This clonotype was recorded many times. V and J are TRBV7-3 and TRBJ2-4; 7 nucleotides line up with TRBD1. The CDR3 totals 16 residues. CDR1 is SGHTA and CDR2 is FQGTGA in the germline V gene. Trimming cost V 5 bases and J 0 bases; bases outside gene matches: 7. CDR3 amino acids: CASSPWDSLAKNIQYF. CDR3 DNA: TGTGCCAGCAGCCCCTGGGACAGCTTAGCCAAAAACATTCAGTACTTC.

This clonotype was seen more than once but under ten times. This chain connects TRBV7-2 to TRBJ2-7; 12 nucleotides match TRBD2. The DNA end is a closer match to TRBJ2-5, so the J assignment may be wrong. The CDR3 runs to 16 residues. Germline V gene sequence: CDR1 SGHTA, CDR2 FQGNSA. The CDR3 bases are TGTGCCAGCAGCCGTCGCCTAGCGGGAGGGGGGGAGACCCAGTACTTC. Its translation: CASSRRLAGGGETQYF.

The chain has TRBV14 and TRBJ2-1; possible D gene TRBD1, 5 bases. Germline V gene data show CDR1 as SGHDN and CDR2 as FVKESK. With 4 bases removed from V and 0 bases from J, the gap between germline ends came to 13 bases. The CDR3 covers 16 residues. The CDR3 nucleotides are TGTGCCAGCAGCCGGCAGGGCGGAAGCTCCTACAATGAGCAGTTCTTC. Its translation is CASSRQGGSSYNEQFF.

The sample holds many counts of this clonotype. The rearrangement links TRBV29-1 to TRBJ2-3; no clear D. The CDR3 contains 12 residues. V shed 3 bases and J shed 5 bases, with 9 bases lying between them. CDR1 is SQVTM, CDR2 ANQGSEA, per germline. This CDR3 is CSVDSAGDTQYF. The CDR3 DNA is TGCAGCGTTGATTCCGCCGGAGATACGCAGTATTTT.

In its sample, this clonotype was seen a few times. The chain uses TRBV6-5 and TRBJ2-3; 8 bases agree with TRBD1. Germline V gene lookup returns CDR1 MNHEY and CDR2 SVGAGI. The CDR3 is 16 amino acids. V was pared by 0 bases and J by 9 bases, with 11 bases of the junction left unmatched. The CDR3 coding sequence is TGTGCCAGCAGTTACTCGAGGGACAGGCTAAAGGAGACGCAGTATTTT. Amino acids: CASSYSRDRLKETQYF.

The genes are TRBV7-2 and TRBJ1-2; D gene ambiguous. Trimming removed 4 bases at V and 2 bases at J, with 14 bases between. CDR1 and CDR2 from the germline V gene are SGHTA and FQGNSA. The CDR3 length is 15 residues. CDR3 nucleotide sequence: TGTGCCAGCAGCTCTTTAGGGCGGGAGAACTATGGCTACACCTTC. As protein: CASSSLGRENYGYTF.